This T cell receptor beta chain is drawn from a study of OX40 agonist ivuxolimab in advanced cancers. The protocol was immunoSEQ multiplex PCR, while the TCRdb copy is restricted to in-frame clones and leaves out a portion. The sample records tens of thousands of clones, about 83% being singletons. This CDR3 spans 16 amino acids. J was trimmed by 3 bases and V by 6 bases; bases with no gene match: 14. Germline V gene lookup returns CDR1 SNHLY and CDR2 FYNNEI. The J gene is TRBJ2-7, the V gene TRBV2; the match to TRBD2 covers 7 bases. The TCR was taken from an adult with an advanced solid tumor such as melanoma, head and neck, liver or kidney cancer. This specimen was CD4+ or CD8+ T cells sorted from blood, taken in a trial of the OX40 agonist ivuxolimab. CDR3: CASSDPRVIAGYEQYF. The CDR3 DNA reads TGTGCCAGCAGCGATCCCCGGGTGATAGCGGGCTACGAGCAGTACTTC.